This T cell receptor beta chain was documented in a study of cytomegalovirus exposure and HLA in healthy donors. Germline V gene sequence: CDR1 SQVTM, CDR2 ANQGSEA. This CDR3 contains 11 residues. V lost 7 bases and J 4 bases, leaving 10 bases between the germline ends. Samples came from healthy bone marrow donors. Note on this clone: Its antigen remains unknown.

Regarding the study as a whole: The availability of immune exposure information extended only to CMV serostatus. There was a cluster of highly shared sequence variants that was likely a sequencing artifact.

13 Jbeta primers and 60 Vbeta primers were used for the PCR. Assay: immunoSEQ multiplex PCR; the TCRdb copy retains only in-frame clones and omits some. The top ten clones hold 1.1% of a sample with about 130,000 clones, 80% to 85% of them seen once. Sequencing was carried out using PBMCs. This TCR was recovered from a woman aged 25 to 39 in good health and CMV-seronegative. The chain carries TRBV29-1 and TRBJ1-2, with a possible D match to TRBD1 (5 bases). The CDR3 region has the DNA TGCAGCGCGCCAGGGCGCTATGGCTACACCTTC. Its translation is CSAPGRYGYTF.